What follows are 3 T cell receptor beta chains derived from one specimen sequenced in a study of OX40 agonist ivuxolimab in advanced cancers. Sequencing was performed with immunoSEQ multiplex PCR; in TCRdb, only in-frame clones are kept and a portion is missing. Of approximately 46,000 clones in the sample, roughly three quarters were seen once. Specimen: CD4+ or CD8+ T cells sorted from blood, collected in a trial of the OX40 agonist ivuxolimab. Receptors originate from an adult with an advanced solid tumor such as melanoma, head and neck, liver or kidney cancer.

This sequence joins TRBV11-1 and TRBJ2-3, with 8 bases that match TRBD2. The germline V gene encodes CDR1 SGHAT and CDR2 FQDESV (reference sequence). The CDR3 is 15 residues long. V lost 5 bases, J lost 3 bases, and 7 bases stayed unmatched. In DNA form, the CDR3 reads TGTGCCAGCAGCCACCGAGGACTAGCAACAGATACGCAGTATTTT. This translates into CASSHRGLATDTQYF.

The chain is built from TRBV5-6 and TRBJ1-1; D unclear. Germline values: CDR1 SGHDT, CDR2 YYEEEE. The CDR3 runs 16 residues. Trimming stripped 4 bases from V and 3 bases from J, with 19 bases between. CDR3 in DNA: TGTGCCAGCAGCCACCCCGGGGTAGGGTCGGACACTGAAGCTTTCTTT. This gives the protein CASSHPGVGSDTEAFF.

The chain joins TRBV6-5 to TRBJ1-2; 8 nucleotides line up with TRBD1. The CDR3 covers 15 residues. Looked up from germline, CDR1 is MNHEY and CDR2 is SVGAGI. The V and J ends lost 2 bases and 8 bases, in that order; junction bases with no gene match: 10. The CDR3 DNA follows: TGTGCCAGCAGTTACAGCGGCAGGGGGCAGAGGGGCTACACCTTC. Translated: CASSYSGRGQRGYTF.